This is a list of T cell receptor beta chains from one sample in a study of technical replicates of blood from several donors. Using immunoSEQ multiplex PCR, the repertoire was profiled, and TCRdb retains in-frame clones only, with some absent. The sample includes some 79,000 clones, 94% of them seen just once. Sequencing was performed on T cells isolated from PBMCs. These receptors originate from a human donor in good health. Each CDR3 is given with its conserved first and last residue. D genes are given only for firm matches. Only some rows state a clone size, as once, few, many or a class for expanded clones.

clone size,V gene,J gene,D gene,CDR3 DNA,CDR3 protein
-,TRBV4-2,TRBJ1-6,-,TGTGCCAGCAGTGCTGGTGGGGGGAATTCACCCCTCCACTTT,CASSAGGGNSPLHF
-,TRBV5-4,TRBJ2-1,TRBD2,TGTGCCAGCAGCTATACGGGGGGGCAGTGGAATGAGCAGTTCTTC,CASSYTGGQWNEQFF
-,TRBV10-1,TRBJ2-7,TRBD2,TGCGCCAGCAGTGAGTATATAGCGGGAGGGCACGAGCAGTACTTC,CASSEYIAGGHEQYF
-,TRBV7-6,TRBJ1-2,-,TGTGCCAGCAGCTCCCGGGGCTACACCTTC,CASSSRGYTF
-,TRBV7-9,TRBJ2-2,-,TGTGCCAGCAGCGAAAGAGATAATACCGGGGAGCTGTTTTTT,CASSERDNTGELFF
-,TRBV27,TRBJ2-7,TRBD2,TGTGCCAGCAGTATGGGACTACCGTCCTACGAGCAGTACTTC,CASSMGLPSYEQYF
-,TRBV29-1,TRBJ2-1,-,TGCAGCGTTGACCGGGAGTCCTACAATGAGCAGTTCTTC,CSVDRESYNEQFF
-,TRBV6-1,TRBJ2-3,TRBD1,TGTGCCAGCAGTGACTTGACAGGGGGCAGGGCAATAACGCAGTATTTT,CASSDLTGGRAITQYF
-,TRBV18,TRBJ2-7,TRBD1,TGTGCCAGCTCACCTCGGGACAGGTCTAGCGAGCAGTACTTC,CASSPRDRSSEQYF
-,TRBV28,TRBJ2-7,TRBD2,TGTGCCATCCGGGGGGGAGGGAGCGAGCAGTACTTC,CAIRGGGSEQYF
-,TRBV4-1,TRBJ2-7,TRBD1,TGCGCCAGCAGCCCTGGGACAGGGTACTACGAGCAGTACTTC,CASSPGTGYYEQYF
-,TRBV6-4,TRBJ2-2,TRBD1,TGTGCCAGCAGTGACCAGGGGGCGAACACCGGGGAGCTGTTTTTT,CASSDQGANTGELFF
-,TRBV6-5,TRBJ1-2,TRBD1,TGTGCCAGCAGTCCCCAGGGGGGCCTTAACTATGGCTACACCTTC,CASSPQGGLNYGYTF
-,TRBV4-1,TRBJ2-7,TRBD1,TGCGCCAGCAGCCAAGATCTTTCCGGGACAGCATACTACGAGCAGTACTTC,CASSQDLSGTAYYEQYF
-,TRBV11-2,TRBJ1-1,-,TGTGCCAGCAGCCCAGGGGTTCGGGTCCGTGAAGCTTTCTTT,CASSPGVRVREAFF
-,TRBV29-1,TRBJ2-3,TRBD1,TGCAGCCTCGGACAGGGGCGGACTAGCACAGATACGCAGTATTTT,CSLGQGRTSTDTQYF
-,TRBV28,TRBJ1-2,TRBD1,TGTGCCAGCGAAGGGACAGCTAACTATGGCTACACCTTC,CASEGTANYGYTF
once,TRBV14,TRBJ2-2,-,TGTGCCAGCAGCGGACAGCCCAACACCGGGGAGCTGTTTTTT,CASSGQPNTGELFF
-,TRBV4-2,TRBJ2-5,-,TGTGCCAGCAGCCAAGTTCGAGAGACCCAGTACTTC,CASSQVRETQYF
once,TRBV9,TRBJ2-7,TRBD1,TGTGCCAGCAGCGTAGGGACAGGGAACTCCTACGAGCAGTACTTC,CASSVGTGNSYEQYF
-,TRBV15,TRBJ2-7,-,TGTGCCACCAGCAGAGATTTTGGCAGGGCCTACGAGCAGTACTTC,CATSRDFGRAYEQYF
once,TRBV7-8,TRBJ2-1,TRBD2,TGTGCCAGCAGTCCACCGGGGACTACTAGATACAATGAGCAGTTCTTC,CASSPPGTTRYNEQFF
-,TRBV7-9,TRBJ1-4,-,TGTGCCAGCAGCCCAGTCAGCCCGGGGGATGAAAAACTGTTTTTT,CASSPVSPGDEKLFF
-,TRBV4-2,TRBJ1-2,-,TGTGCCAGCAGCCAAGATGAGCGGGGTTCGGATGGCTACACCTTC,CASSQDERGSDGYTF
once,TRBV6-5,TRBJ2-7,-,TGTGCCAGCAGTTACGGGCTAGCTCAGTACGAGCAGTACTTC,CASSYGLAQYEQYF
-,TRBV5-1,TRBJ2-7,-,TGCGCCAGCAGCGGGAGCTCCGGGATCTCCTACGAGCAGTACTTC,CASSGSSGISYEQYF
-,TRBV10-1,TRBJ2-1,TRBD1,TGCGCCAGCAGTGGGCGAACGGGACAGGGTACCAATGAGCAGTTCTTC,CASSGRTGQGTNEQFF
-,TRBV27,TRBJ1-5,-,TGTGCCAGCAGTTTATCGGTGGCGGATAATCAGCCCCAGCATTTT,CASSLSVADNQPQHF
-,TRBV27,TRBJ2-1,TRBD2,TGTGCCACCAAGATAGCGGGAGGAAGCTCCTACAATGAGCAGTTCTTC,CATKIAGGSSYNEQFF
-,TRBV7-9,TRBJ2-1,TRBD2,TGTGCCAGCAGCCCTACCCGGGTTGCGGGGGAGTTCTTC,CASSPTRVAGEFF